These 32 T cell receptor beta chains came from one sample sequenced in a study of blood T cell repertoires in COVID-19. Assay: immunoSEQ multiplex PCR; the TCRdb copy retains only in-frame clones and omits some. The sample carries around 180,000 clones, 81% recorded once. The material sequenced was peripheral blood. The source of these receptors is a woman aged 80 or older with COVID-19, enrolled during active disease.

The V call is TRBV7-2, the J call TRBJ2-7, with D possibly matching TRBD1 (6 bases). Trimming left V 2 bases short and J 2 bases short, with 7 bases between. Germline V gives CDR1 SGHTA, CDR2 FQGNSA. The CDR3 has 13 residues. The CDR3 loop reads CASSLRDTYEQYF. The CDR3 DNA is TGTGCCAGCAGCTTACGGGACACCTACGAGCAGTACTTC.

The chain uses TRBV6-5 and TRBJ2-1; a weak D match, TRBD1 (6 bases). CDR1 is MNHEY and CDR2 is SVGAGI in the germline V gene. V was cut by 6 bases and J by 9 bases, with 18 bases left in between. The CDR3 loop spans 14 amino acids. The CDR3 DNA is TGTGCCAGCAGCGGGGTGCAGGGGCGGGTTGAGCAGTTCTTC. Protein: CASSGVQGRVEQFF.

This clone was detected a few times. The chain is built from TRBV6-5 and TRBJ1-2; 7 bases align to TRBD1. The CDR3 is 14 amino acids. Per the germline V gene, CDR1 is MNHEY and CDR2 is SVGAGI. V dropped 6 bases and J dropped 5; count of bases not matched to a gene: 9. CDR3 amino acids: CASSLGQQTYGYTF. In DNA form, the CDR3 reads TGTGCCAGCAGCCTGGGACAGCAAACTTATGGCTACACCTTC.

V gene TRBV21-1 combines with J gene TRBJ2-4; TRBD1, the table's D call, lacks a check against the DNA. TRBV21-1 is termed a pseudogene. This CDR3 comprises 16 residues. In DNA form, the CDR3 reads TGTGCCCCCCCTCAAGGGGACAGACTAGCCAAAAACATTCAGTACTTC. Its translation is CAPPQGDRLAKNIQYF.

This clone was picked up a small number of times. The chain recombines TRBV21-1 with TRBJ1-2. TRBV21-1 is reported as a pseudogene. CDR3 length: 13 amino acids. The CDR3 region is CASSNPGSNGYTF. CDR3 sequence (DNA): TGTGCCAGCAGCAACCCGGGGTCTAACGGCTACACCTTC.

This sequence joins TRBV5-1 and TRBJ2-1; 9 bases agree with TRBD2. Germline V gene sequence: CDR1 SGHRS, CDR2 YFSETQ. The CDR3 has 15 residues. The junction had 6 bases not matched to a gene; V was cut back by 2 bases and J by 6 bases. The CDR3 loop reads CASSFGLAGSNEQFF. The CDR3 DNA reads as TGCGCCAGCAGCTTCGGCCTAGCGGGGTCCAATGAGCAGTTCTTC.

The chain has TRBV5-1 and TRBJ2-3; 9 bases map to TRBD2. Germline-derived CDR1 and CDR2 are SGHRS and YFSETQ. J lost 4 bases, V lost 0 bases, and 6 bases had no gene match. CDR3 length equals 16 residues. CDR3 amino acids: CASSLEAGGPSDTQYF. The CDR3 DNA reads TGCGCCAGCAGCTTGGAGGCGGGAGGGCCCTCAGATACGCAGTATTTT.

This clone was detected a few times. The rearrangement uses TRBV6-1 and TRBJ2-3; TRBD2 agrees at 12 bases. J was trimmed by 1 base and V by 3 bases; bases with no gene match: 2. Germline V CDR1 and CDR2: MNHNS, SASEGT. There are 16 residues in the CDR3. In nucleotides, the CDR3 is TGTGCCAGCAGTGAGACTAGCGGGGGCGGCACAGATACGCAGTATTTT. Translation gives CASSETSGGGTDTQYF.

This chain links TRBV30 with TRBJ2-5; D is uncertain. Trimming shortened V by 0 bases and J by 2 bases, and 7 bases separated the two germline ends. The germline gives CDR1 GTSNPN, CDR2 SVGIG (reference sequence). The CDR3 has 13 residues. The chain's CDR3 is CAWSVGAQETQYF. In nucleotides, the CDR3 is TGTGCCTGGAGTGTCGGAGCTCAAGAGACCCAGTACTTC.

The genes are TRBV7-8 and TRBJ2-7; 16 nucleotides line up with TRBD2. This CDR3 has 16 residues. From germline, CDR1 is SGHVS and CDR2 FQNEAQ. V dropped 5 bases and J dropped 3; count of bases not matched to a gene: 4. The CDR3 DNA sequence: TGTGCCAGCAGCCTCGGGACTAGCGGGAGGGACTACGAGCAGTACTTC. Encoded protein: CASSLGTSGRDYEQYF.

This rearrangement joins TRBV27 to TRBJ2-6, with TRBD1 matching over 9 bases. The V gene end was trimmed by 2 bases and the J gene end by 1 base; junction bases not matched to a gene: 3. The germline CDR1 and CDR2 sequences are MNHEY and SMNVEV (reference sequence). The CDR3 has 17 residues. The chain's CDR3 is CASSLGTGLSGANVLTF. The CDR3 DNA sequence: TGTGCCAGCAGTTTAGGGACAGGGCTTTCTGGGGCCAACGTCCTGACTTTC.

The chain is built from TRBV9 and TRBJ2-3; perhaps TRBD2 as D (6 bases). In germline, CDR1 is SGDLS, CDR2 YYNGEE. The ends were cut back, 0 bases at V and 4 bases at J, with 9 bases in the middle. The CDR3 loop spans 14 amino acids. The CDR3 DNA sequence: TGTGCCAGCAGCGTAGGCCCGGGGGCAGATACGCAGTATTTT. Translated: CASSVGPGADTQYF.

V is TRBV5-1 and J is TRBJ2-3; 7 bases line up with TRBD2. The germline V gene encodes CDR1 SGHRS and CDR2 YFSETQ. This CDR3 has 16 residues. The trim removed 4 bases at V and 2 bases at J, leaving 10 bases unmatched. CDR3 sequence reads: CASSPLRSGNTDTQYF. CDR3 nucleotide sequence: TGCGCCAGCAGCCCCCTGCGGAGCGGGAACACAGATACGCAGTATTTT.

This clone has a handful of counts. The chain is built from TRBV5-5 and TRBJ2-3, with a weak D call TRBD2 (6 bases). The germline CDR1 and CDR2 sequences are SGHKS and YYEKEE (reference sequence). The CDR3 is made up of 14 amino acids. Trimming removed 4 bases from V and 7 bases from J, with 16 bases in between. The CDR3 DNA reads TGTGCCAGCAGCCTGCGCTCGGGACTCAATACGCAGTATTTT. It codes for CASSLRSGLNTQYF.

The CDR3 reads CASSLLGTGLNEQYF. In nucleotides, the CDR3 is TGTGCCAGCAGCTTATTAGGGACAGGGCTCAACGAGCAGTACTTC. This chain joins TRBV13 and TRBJ2-7; 9 bases fit TRBD1. The length of the CDR3 is 15 residues. The V gene's germline CDR1 is PRHDT and CDR2 FYEKMQ (reference sequence). The V segment lost 2 bases and the J segment 5 bases; nucleotides outside the gene matches: 7.

The table lists this clone with a few counts. The chain is built from TRBV7-2 and TRBJ1-1; 9 nucleotides match TRBD1. Germline V gene data show CDR1 as SGHTA and CDR2 as FQGNSA. The CDR3 consists of 16 residues. The V gene end was trimmed by 5 bases and the J gene end by 1 base; junction bases not matched to a gene: 8. CDR3 nucleotide sequence: TGTGCCAGCAGCCTGCAAAGGGGACAGGGGAACACTGAAGCTTTCTTT. As protein: CASSLQRGQGNTEAFF.

The gene calls are TRBV12-1 and TRBJ1-1; TRBD1 is the table's D call, not checked against the DNA. TRBV12-1 corresponds to a pseudogene. The CDR3 runs to 17 residues. The CDR3 DNA reads as TGTGCCAGCAGCTCGCCGGGACAGGGGGGCTCTCCGACTGAAGCTTTCTTT. Translation: CASSSPGQGGSPTEAFF.

Points on this clone: Different DNA sequences within this sample yield the same CDR3. The CDR3 DNA reads TGTGCCAGCAGCAAACAGGGATACGAGCAGTACTTC. It encodes CASSKQGYEQYF. V and J are TRBV5-4 and TRBJ2-7, with a weak D call TRBD1 (6 bases). Trimming shortened V by 4 bases and J by 4 bases, and 9 bases separated the two germline ends. The CDR3 totals 12 residues. Germline loops: CDR1 SGHNT, CDR2 YYREEE (reference sequence).

The chain has TRBV12-3 or TRBV12-4 and TRBJ1-2, with TRBD1 as a possible D gene (6 bases). CDR3 length equals 13 residues. V was shortened by 6 bases and J by 9 bases, with 17 bases between the two germline ends. The CDR3 sequence is CASSTGGGRSYTF. The CDR3 coding sequence is TGTGCCAGCAGCACTGGGGGGGGCCGTAGCTACACCTTC.

In its sample, this clone was seen once. This sequence joins TRBV18 and TRBJ2-7, with TRBD2 matching over 7 bases. Germline V gene lookup returns CDR1 KGHSH and CDR2 LQKENI. V shed 1 base, J shed 5 bases, and the junction held 11 bases outside the gene matches. The CDR3 covers 16 residues. CDR3 region: CASSPLGPAGSNEQYF. The CDR3 DNA follows: TGTGCCAGCTCACCACTCGGTCCAGCGGGGTCCAACGAGCAGTACTTC.

The V and J genes are TRBV7-2 and TRBJ1-4, with D possibly matching TRBD1 (5 bases). Trimming pared 5 bases from V and 4 bases from J, leaving 14 bases between. The CDR3 runs to 15 residues. The V gene's germline CDR1 is SGHTA and CDR2 FQGNSA. This CDR3 reads CASSPTGGFNEKLFF. The CDR3 bases are TGTGCCAGCAGCCCAACGGGGGGTTTTAATGAAAAACTGTTTTTT.

The V call is TRBV3-1 (or the pseudogene TRBV3-2), the J call TRBJ2-2; D is ambiguous. The CDR3 loop spans 16 amino acids. From germline, CDR1 is LGHDT and CDR2 YNNKEL (reference sequence). The ends were cut back, 1 base at V and 4 bases at J, with 13 bases in the middle. The CDR3 DNA follows: TGTGCCAGCAGCCAAGGGCTTTTTACCTCCACCGGGGAGCTGTTTTTT. Protein product: CASSQGLFTSTGELFF.

CDR3 region: CASSPDRQVFTDTQYF. The CDR3, as DNA: TGTGCCAGCAGCCCAGACAGGCAGGTCTTCACAGATACGCAGTATTTT. The rearrangement joins TRBV7-2 to TRBJ2-3, with D maybe TRBD1 (6 bases). Germline values: CDR1 SGHTA, CDR2 FQGNSA. V dropped 5 bases and J dropped 2 bases, with 17 bases sitting between them. This CDR3 region has 16 residues.

Points on this clone: At the DNA level, this CDR3 is encoded by other sequences in the same sample as well. V and J are TRBV28 and TRBJ2-7, with D maybe TRBD1 (5 bases). This CDR3 has 12 amino acids. The V and J ends lost 3 bases and 2 bases respectively, with 5 bases between them. Germline V lookup: CDR1 MDHEN, CDR2 SYDVKM. CDR3 sequence reads: CASSFRAYEQYF. Here the CDR3 DNA reads TGTGCCAGCAGTTTCAGGGCCTACGAGCAGTACTTC.

The chain links TRBV6-9 to TRBJ2-7, with D tentatively TRBD1 (6 bases). The length of the CDR3 is 15 residues. From germline, CDR1 is MNHGY and CDR2 SVAAGI. Trimming left V 4 bases short and J 3 bases short, with 16 bases between. The CDR3 sequence is CASSWGRARSYEQYF. In DNA form, the CDR3 reads TGTGCCAGCAGTTGGGGGCGGGCCCGGAGCTACGAGCAGTACTTC.

The chain has TRBV5-1 and TRBJ2-7; D is perhaps TRBD2 (6 bases). The germline V gene has CDR1 SGHRS and CDR2 YFSETQ. Between the trimmed V and J ends, which lost 1 base and 7 bases, there was a span of 15 bases. The CDR3 runs 14 residues. The CDR3 sequence is CASSLWGDPGEQYF. CDR3 in DNA: TGCGCCAGCAGCTTGTGGGGGGACCCTGGAGAGCAGTACTTC.

The J gene is TRBJ1-4, the V gene TRBV5-1; 7 nucleotides agree with TRBD1. V lost 0 bases, J lost 11 bases, and 10 bases stayed unmatched. Germline V gene lookup returns CDR1 SGHRS and CDR2 YFSETQ. There are 15 residues in the CDR3. As DNA, the CDR3 is TGCGCCAGCAGCTTGGAGTTAGGACAGGCTCAGAAACTGTTTTTT. Translated, it gives CASSLELGQAQKLFF.

The V gene is TRBV2, the J gene TRBJ1-2, with 9 bases matching TRBD1. V lost 8 bases, J lost 4 bases, and 11 bases stayed unmatched. Per germline, CDR1 SNHLY and CDR2 FYNNEI. The CDR3 has 15 residues. CDR3 bases: TGTGCCAGCGTGTGGGACAGGGAGGTGGTCTATGGCTACACCTTC. It yields the protein CASVWDREVVYGYTF.

The J gene is TRBJ2-3, the V gene TRBV18, with unresolved D. Per the germline V gene, CDR1 is KGHSH and CDR2 is LQKENI. V lost 0 bases, J lost 1 base, and 5 bases lay in between. The CDR3 is 14 amino acids. The CDR3 loop is CASSPPQRTDTQYF. CDR3 bases: TGTGCCAGCTCACCACCACAGCGCACAGATACGCAGTATTTT.

Ten or more counts support this clone. The chain combines TRBV7-3 with TRBJ2-7; 10 bases line up with TRBD2. J was trimmed by 2 bases and V by 5 bases; bases with no gene match: 6. The CDR3 length is 15 residues. Looked up from germline, CDR1 is SGHTA and CDR2 is FQGTGA. The CDR3 spells CASSPIAGGTYEQYF. Here the CDR3 DNA reads TGTGCCAGCAGCCCAATAGCGGGGGGCACCTACGAGCAGTACTTC.

V usage is TRBV4-1 and J usage is TRBJ2-2, with TRBD2 matching 16 bases. Trimming removed 5 bases from V and 4 bases from J; junction bases left unmatched: 13. The CDR3 runs 20 residues. Per germline, CDR1 MGHRA and CDR2 YSYEKL. The CDR3 is CASSNPGLAGGRKSTGELFF. The CDR3 DNA sequence: TGCGCCAGCAGCAACCCGGGACTAGCGGGGGGGCGAAAGAGCACCGGGGAGCTGTTTTTT.

This clone was counted once. The chain employs TRBV7-8 and TRBJ2-7; weak D call: TRBD2 (5 bases). Trimming shortened V by 3 bases and J by 0 bases, and 15 bases separated the two germline ends. This CDR3 is 16 amino acids long. CDR1 and CDR2 (germline): SGHVS, FQNEAQ. The CDR3 sequence is CASSFLDSVSSYEQYF. Here the CDR3 DNA reads TGTGCCAGCAGCTTCCTGGACTCCGTAAGCTCCTACGAGCAGTACTTC.